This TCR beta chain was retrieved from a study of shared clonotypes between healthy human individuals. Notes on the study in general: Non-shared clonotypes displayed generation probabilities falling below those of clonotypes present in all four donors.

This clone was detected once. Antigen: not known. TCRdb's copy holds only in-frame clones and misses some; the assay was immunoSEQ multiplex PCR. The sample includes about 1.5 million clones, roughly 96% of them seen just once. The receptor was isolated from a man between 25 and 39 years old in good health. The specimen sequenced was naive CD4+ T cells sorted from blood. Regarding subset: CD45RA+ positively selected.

Here the CDR3 DNA reads TGTGCCAGCAGCCGTCTTCTGAACACTGAAGCTTTCTTT. This translates into CASSRLLNTEAFF. The genes are TRBV7-2 and TRBJ1-1; D is unclear. The CDR3 consists of 13 residues. Germline lookup yields CDR1 SGHTA and CDR2 FQGNSA. The germline V and J ends were trimmed by 5 bases and 0 bases, with 7 bases remaining between them.